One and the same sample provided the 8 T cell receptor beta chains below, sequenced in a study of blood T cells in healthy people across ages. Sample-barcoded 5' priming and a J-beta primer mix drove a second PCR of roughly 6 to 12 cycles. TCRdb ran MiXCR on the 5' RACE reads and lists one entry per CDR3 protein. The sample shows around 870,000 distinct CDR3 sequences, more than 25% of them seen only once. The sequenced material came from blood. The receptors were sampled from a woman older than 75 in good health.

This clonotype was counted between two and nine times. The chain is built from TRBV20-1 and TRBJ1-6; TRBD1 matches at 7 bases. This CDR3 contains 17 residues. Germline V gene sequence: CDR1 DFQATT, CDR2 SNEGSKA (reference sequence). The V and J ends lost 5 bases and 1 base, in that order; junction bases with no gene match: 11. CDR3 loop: CSADRQGGGSYNSPLHF. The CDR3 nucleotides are TGCAGTGCTGATAGACAGGGCGGTGGGTCCTATAATTCACCCCTCCACTTT.

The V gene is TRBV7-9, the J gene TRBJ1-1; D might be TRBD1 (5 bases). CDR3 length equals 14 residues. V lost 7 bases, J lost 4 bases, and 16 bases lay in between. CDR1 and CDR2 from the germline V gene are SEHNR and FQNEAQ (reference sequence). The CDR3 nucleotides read TGTGCCAGCACCCCCGTTCCGGGGGGCACTGAAGCTTTCTTT. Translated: CASTPVPGGTEAFF.

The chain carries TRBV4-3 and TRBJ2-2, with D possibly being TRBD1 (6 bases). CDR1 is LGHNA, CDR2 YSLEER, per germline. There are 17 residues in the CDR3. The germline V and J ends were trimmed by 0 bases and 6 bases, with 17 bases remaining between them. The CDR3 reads CASSQEGQGKISGELFF. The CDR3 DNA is TGCGCCAGCAGCCAAGAAGGGCAGGGGAAGATATCCGGGGAGCTGTTTTTT.

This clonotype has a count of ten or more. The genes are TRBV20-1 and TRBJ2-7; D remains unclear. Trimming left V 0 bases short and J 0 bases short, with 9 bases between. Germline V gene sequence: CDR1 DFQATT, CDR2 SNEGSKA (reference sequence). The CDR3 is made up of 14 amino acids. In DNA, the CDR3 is TGCAGTGCTAGAGATACAAGGGTCTCCTACGAGCAGTACTTC. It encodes CSARDTRVSYEQYF.

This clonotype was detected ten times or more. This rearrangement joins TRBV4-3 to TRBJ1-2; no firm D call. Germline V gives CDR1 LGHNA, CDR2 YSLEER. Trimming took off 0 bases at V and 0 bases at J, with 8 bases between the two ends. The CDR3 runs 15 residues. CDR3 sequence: CASSQDVRTNYGYTF. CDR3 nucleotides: TGCGCCAGCAGCCAAGATGTCAGGACTAACTATGGCTACACCTTC.

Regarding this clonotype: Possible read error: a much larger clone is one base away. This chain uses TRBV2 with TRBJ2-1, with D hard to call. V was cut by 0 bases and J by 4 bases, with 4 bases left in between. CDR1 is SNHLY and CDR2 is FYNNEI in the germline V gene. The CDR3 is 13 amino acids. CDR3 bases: TGTGCCAGCAGTGAAGCCAGATACAATGAGCAGTTCTTC. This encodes CASSEARYNEQFF.

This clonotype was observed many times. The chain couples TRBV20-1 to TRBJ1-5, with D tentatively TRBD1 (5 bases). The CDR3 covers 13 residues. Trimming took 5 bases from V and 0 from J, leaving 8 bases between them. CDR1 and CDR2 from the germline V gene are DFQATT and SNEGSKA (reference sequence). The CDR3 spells CSAQGYSNQPQHF. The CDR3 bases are TGCAGTGCTCAGGGTTATAGCAATCAGCCCCAGCATTTT.

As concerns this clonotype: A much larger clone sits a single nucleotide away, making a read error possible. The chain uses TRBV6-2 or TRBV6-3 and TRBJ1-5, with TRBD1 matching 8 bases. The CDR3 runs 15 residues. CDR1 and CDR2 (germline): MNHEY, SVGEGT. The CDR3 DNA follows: TGTGCCAGCAGTCATCAGGGGGCAGGCAATCAGCCCCGGCATTTT. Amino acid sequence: CASSHQGAGNQPRHF.